This T cell receptor beta chain comes out of a study of T cells in Graves' hyperthyroidism and ophthalmopathy. Patients counted as stable if ophthalmopathy did not develop within 18 months. PBMCs were sourced from roughly 10 ml fresh peripheral blood. Amplification targeted TCR beta CDR3 regions from RNA transcripts. The TCR CDR3 was amplified in a first-round RT-PCR using the HTBI primer set. One entry per CDR3 protein, called by TCRdb with MiXCR from the multiplex PCR reads. Of around 300,000 distinct CDR3 sequences listed, roughly 15% are singletons. With respect to this clonotype: A much larger clone differs by one base, so this may be a read error. Since the CDR3 does not end with the conserved phenylalanine or tryptophan, this likely comes from a read error.

The CDR3 contains 12 residues. The germline gives CDR1 SEHNR, CDR2 FQNEAQ (reference sequence). With 10 bases removed from V and 5 bases from J, the gap between germline ends came to 14 bases. The chain employs TRBV7-9 and TRBJ1-2; D is undetermined. The clonotype was recovered from a woman in her thirties or forties with Graves' hyperthyroidism. The sequencing sample was made of blood. CDR3 protein: CATEDGSYGYTL. The CDR3 region has the DNA TGTGCCACCGAGGACGGGAGTTATGGCTACACCCTC.